The TCR beta chain described here comes from a study of identical twins. Concerning this clonotype itself: No antigen is known for it.

From the 5' RACE reads, TCRdb called clonotypes with MiXCR, one entry per CDR3 protein. Among 500,000 to 550,000 distinct CDR3 sequences listed, about 20% were seen once. Study observations and caveats: Analyses of zero insertions could be partly confounded by invariant MAIT and iNKT cells.

The CDR3 consists of 16 residues. Trimming cost V 6 bases and J 0 bases; bases outside gene matches: 5. The same sample was also studied in work on T cells expressing NK-cell markers. That study adds: Seven of the eight sequenced donors were HCMV-seropositive; one was seronegative. The share of CD8+ T cells held by dominant NKG2C+ clonotypes was roughly 1.0-8% in about six donors.

This receptor was identified in a woman younger than 30 in good health. The chain recombines TRBV12-3 or TRBV12-4 with TRBJ2-2; TRBD2 matches at 9 bases. Sequenced material: CD4+ T cells sorted from blood. The CDR3, as DNA: TGTGCCAGCAGCTATAGCGGGAGCGCGAACACCGGGGAGCTGTTTTTT. Encoded protein: CASSYSGSANTGELFF.